A single sample is the source of the 15 T cell receptor beta chains below, sequenced in a study of blood T cell repertoires in COVID-19. Data came from immunoSEQ multiplex PCR; TCRdb stores just in-frame clones and leaves some out. The sample contains 250,000 to 350,000 clones, approximately 82% of which appear only once. Sequencing was done on a sample of peripheral blood. The origin of the receptors is a woman aged 45-59 years with acute or convalescent COVID-19.

The gene calls are TRBV11-3 and TRBJ2-1; TRBD2 might be the D (6 bases). CDR1 and CDR2 (germline): SGHNT, YENEEA. Trimming left V 5 bases short and J 2 bases short, with 13 bases between. CDR3 length equals 15 residues. CDR3 sequence (DNA): TGTGCCAGCAGCCCGGGACTCGGTCCCTACAATGAGCAGTTCTTC. Amino acid sequence: CASSPGLGPYNEQFF.

The V gene is TRBV5-4, the J gene TRBJ2-1; 8 bases are shared with TRBD2. V trimming: 1 base; J trimming: 3 bases; junction bases outside the gene matches: 3. From germline, CDR1 is SGHNT and CDR2 YYREEE (reference sequence). The CDR3 length is 15 residues. CDR3 in amino acids: CASSLREGLYNEQFF. CDR3 coding DNA: TGTGCCAGCAGCTTGCGGGAGGGCCTCTACAATGAGCAGTTCTTC.

The rearrangement uses TRBV9 and TRBJ2-5, with TRBD1 matching 11 bases. V dropped 0 bases and J dropped 5; count of bases not matched to a gene: 3. The CDR3 has 15 residues. Germline CDR1 SGDLS, CDR2 YYNGEE. The CDR3 reads CASSVAWTGGETQYF. CDR3 coding DNA: TGTGCCAGCAGCGTAGCTTGGACAGGGGGCGAGACCCAGTACTTC.

CDR3 coding DNA: TGTGCCAGCAGCTTAGGGTTACAGACGGAGGGGATGGGGGAGACCCAGTACTTC. Residues: CASSLGLQTEGMGETQYF. The chain joins TRBV7-2 to TRBJ2-5; weak D call: TRBD2 (6 bases). This CDR3 contains 18 residues. The germline V gene encodes CDR1 SGHTA and CDR2 FQGNSA. V was trimmed by 1 base and J by 5 bases, leaving 23 bases between them.

This clone was detected a few times. CDR3 sequence reads: CASSQGREQPQHF. The DNA for the CDR3 is TGCGCCAGCAGCCAAGGCAGGGAACAGCCCCAGCATTTT. The J gene is TRBJ1-5, the V gene TRBV4-3; D is perhaps TRBD1 (5 bases). V was clipped by 1 base and J by 7 bases, with 8 bases between them. Germline CDR1 LGHNA, CDR2 YSLEER. There are 13 residues in the CDR3.

The gene calls are TRBV25-1 and TRBJ1-6, with TRBD1 matching 8 bases. Germline CDR1 reads MGHDK; CDR2 reads SYGVNS. With 8 bases clipped from V and 9 bases from J, the junction kept 6 bases outside the gene matches. The CDR3 length is 13 residues. CDR3 DNA sequence: TGTGCCAGCGTCGGACAGGGAGGTTCACCCCTCCACTTT. This sequence encodes CASVGQGGSPLHF.

The rearrangement joins TRBV27 to TRBJ1-2, with TRBD1 matching over 7 bases. This CDR3 is built from 15 residues. J lost 7 bases, V lost 5 bases, and 13 bases had no gene match. The germline gives CDR1 MNHEY, CDR2 SMNVEV (reference sequence). The CDR3 region is CASSHARQGLGGYTF. The CDR3 DNA reads as TGTGCCAGCAGTCACGCCCGACAGGGACTCGGTGGCTACACCTTC.

The V call is TRBV14, the J call TRBJ2-2; 9 positions agree with TRBD1. J lost 8 bases, V lost 8 bases, and 9 bases had no gene match. The CDR3 has 14 residues. The V gene's germline CDR1 is SGHDN and CDR2 FVKESK. CDR3 in DNA: TGTGCCAGCGGTGAACAGGGGGCATCAGGGGAGCTGTTTTTT. Translated: CASGEQGASGELFF.

CDR3 sequence reads: CASSPRQMEGYTF. CDR3 DNA sequence: TGTGCCAGCTCACCACGGCAGATGGAGGGCTACACCTTC. This rearrangement joins TRBV18 to TRBJ1-2; no clear D. V was clipped by 1 base and J by 8 bases, with 11 bases between them. Germline CDR1 reads KGHSH; CDR2 reads LQKENI. The CDR3 is 13 residues long.

The chain employs TRBV19 and TRBJ1-4; 12 bases fit TRBD1. This CDR3 contains 16 residues. Germline V gives CDR1 LNHDA, CDR2 SQIVND (reference sequence). After removal of 7 bases from V and 3 bases from J, the junction contained 6 bases not matched to a gene. The CDR3 spells CASKGQGARANEKLFF. The DNA for the CDR3 is TGTGCCAGTAAGGGACAGGGGGCGCGGGCTAATGAAAAACTGTTTTTT.

The chain employs TRBV5-1 and TRBJ2-3, with a tentative D call TRBD2 (5 bases). Trimming left V 2 bases short and J 0 bases short, with 13 bases between. The CDR3 is 16 amino acids. The germline CDR1 and CDR2 sequences are SGHRS and YFSETQ. The chain's CDR3 is CASSLLPAVSTDTQYF. The DNA for the CDR3 is TGCGCCAGCAGCTTACTTCCAGCGGTTAGCACAGATACGCAGTATTTT.

V gene TRBV18 combines with J gene TRBJ1-1; 7 nucleotides match TRBD1. After removal of 4 bases from V and 1 base from J, the junction contained 9 bases not matched to a gene. This CDR3 region has 16 residues. CDR1 is KGHSH and CDR2 is LQKENI in the germline V gene. CDR3 residues: CASSLSRQGSNTEAFF. CDR3 nucleotide sequence: TGTGCCAGCTCACTATCACGACAGGGATCGAACACTGAAGCTTTCTTT.

The chain links TRBV12-5 to TRBJ1-2; a weak D match, TRBD1 (5 bases). This CDR3 has 13 residues. Per germline, CDR1 LGHNT and CDR2 FRNRAP. V lost 5 bases and J 2 bases, leaving 9 bases between the germline ends. The chain's CDR3 is CASGKDTNYGYTF. The CDR3 DNA is TGTGCTAGTGGTAAGGACACAAACTATGGCTACACCTTC.

V is TRBV4-3 and J is TRBJ2-3; TRBD2 matches 10 bases. The CDR3 is made up of 15 amino acids. Germline V gene lookup returns CDR1 LGHNA and CDR2 YSLEER. After removal of 4 bases from V and 4 bases from J, the junction contained 5 bases not matched to a gene. The CDR3 nucleotides are TGCGCCAGCAGCCGTCTAGCGGGAGATGCAGATACGCAGTATTTT. This gives the protein CASSRLAGDADTQYF.

The J gene is TRBJ2-7, the V gene TRBV6-5; 8 nucleotides agree with TRBD2. The germline V gene has CDR1 MNHEY and CDR2 SVGAGI. V shed 5 bases and J 3 bases; nucleotides not matched to a gene: 9. The CDR3 is 15 amino acids. The CDR3 region has the DNA TGTGCCAGCAGTCCTTGGCGGGAGGTGCACTACGAGCAGTACTTC. Translation gives CASSPWREVHYEQYF.